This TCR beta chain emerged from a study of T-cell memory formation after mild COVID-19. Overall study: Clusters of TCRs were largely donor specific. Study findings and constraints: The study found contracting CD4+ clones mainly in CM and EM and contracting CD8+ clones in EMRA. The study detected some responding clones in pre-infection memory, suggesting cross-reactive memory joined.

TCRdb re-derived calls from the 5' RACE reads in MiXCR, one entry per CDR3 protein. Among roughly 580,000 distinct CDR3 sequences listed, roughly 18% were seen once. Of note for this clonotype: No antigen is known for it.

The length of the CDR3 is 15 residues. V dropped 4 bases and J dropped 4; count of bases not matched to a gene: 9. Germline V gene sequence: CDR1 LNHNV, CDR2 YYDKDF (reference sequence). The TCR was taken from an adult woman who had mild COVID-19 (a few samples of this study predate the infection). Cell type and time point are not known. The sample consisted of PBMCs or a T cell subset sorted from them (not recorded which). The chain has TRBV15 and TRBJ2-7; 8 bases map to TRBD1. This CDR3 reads CATSILRDRRYEQYF. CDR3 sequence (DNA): TGTGCCACCAGCATTCTCCGGGACAGGAGGTACGAGCAGTACTTC.